This T cell receptor beta chain was captured by sequencing in a study of blood T cell repertoires in COVID-19. Turning to the study itself: Sample material is recorded as cDNA or gDNA derived from T cells, B-cell-depleted T cells, or PBMCs.

V shed 5 bases, J shed 0 bases, and the junction held 1 base outside the gene matches. This CDR3 region has 16 residues. The germline V gene encodes CDR1 MRHNA and CDR2 SNTAGT. This clone was counted a single time. As handled by the study authors: Amplifying reference gene primers gave estimates of nucleated cell counts. Profiling relied on immunoSEQ multiplex PCR, and the TCRdb table lists in-frame clones only, not all of them. That table supplies the V and J calls and clone size; D and trimming were determined from the DNA. The sample consists of fewer than 250,000 clones, over 75% of them appearing once.

This chain connects TRBV6-4 to TRBJ2-6, with 10 nucleotides matching TRBD2. This TCR was recovered from a middle-aged woman with acute COVID-19. The sequencing sample was made of PBMCs or T cells enriched from blood (not recorded which). The CDR3 DNA reads as TGTGCCAGCAGTTCTAGCGGGGGCTCTGGGGCCAACGTCCTGACTTTC. Translated: CASSSSGGSGANVLTF.